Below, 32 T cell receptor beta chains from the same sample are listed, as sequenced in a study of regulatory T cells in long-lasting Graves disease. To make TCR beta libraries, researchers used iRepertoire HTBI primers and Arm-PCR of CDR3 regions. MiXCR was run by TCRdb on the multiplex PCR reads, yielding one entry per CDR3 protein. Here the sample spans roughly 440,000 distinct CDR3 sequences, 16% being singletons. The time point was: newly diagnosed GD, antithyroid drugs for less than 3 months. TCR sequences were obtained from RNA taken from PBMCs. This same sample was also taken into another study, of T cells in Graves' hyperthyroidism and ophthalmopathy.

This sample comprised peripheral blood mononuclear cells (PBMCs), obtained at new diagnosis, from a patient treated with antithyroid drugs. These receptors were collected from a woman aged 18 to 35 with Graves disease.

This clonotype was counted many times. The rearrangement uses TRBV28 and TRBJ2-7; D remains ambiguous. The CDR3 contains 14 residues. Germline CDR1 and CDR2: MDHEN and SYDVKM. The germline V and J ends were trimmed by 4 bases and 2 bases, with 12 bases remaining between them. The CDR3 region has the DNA TGTGCCAGCAGTTCACGCTCTCAAGCCTACGAGCAGTACTTC. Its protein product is CASSSRSQAYEQYF. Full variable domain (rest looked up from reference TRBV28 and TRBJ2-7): DVKVTQSSRYLVKRTGEKVFLECVQDMDHENMFWYRQDPGLGLRLIYFSYDVKMKEKGDIPEGYSVSREKKERFSLILESASTNQTSMYLCASSSRSQAYEQYFGPGTRLTVT.

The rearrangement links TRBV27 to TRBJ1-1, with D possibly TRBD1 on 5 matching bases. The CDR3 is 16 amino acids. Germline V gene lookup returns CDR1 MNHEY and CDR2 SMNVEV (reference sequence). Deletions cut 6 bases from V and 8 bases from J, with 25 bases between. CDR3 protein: CASREGWGGSREEAFF. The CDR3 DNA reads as TGTGCCAGCAGGGAGGGATGGGGGGGGTCGCGGGAAGAAGCTTTCTTT.

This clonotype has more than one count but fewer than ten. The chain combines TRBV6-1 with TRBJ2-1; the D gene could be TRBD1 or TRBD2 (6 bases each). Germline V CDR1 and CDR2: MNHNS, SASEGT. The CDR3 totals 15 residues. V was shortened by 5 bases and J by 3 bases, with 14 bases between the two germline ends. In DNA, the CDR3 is TGTGCCAGCAGTCCCGAGGGGGGCAACTACAATGAGCAGTTCTTC. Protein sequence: CASSPEGGNYNEQFF.

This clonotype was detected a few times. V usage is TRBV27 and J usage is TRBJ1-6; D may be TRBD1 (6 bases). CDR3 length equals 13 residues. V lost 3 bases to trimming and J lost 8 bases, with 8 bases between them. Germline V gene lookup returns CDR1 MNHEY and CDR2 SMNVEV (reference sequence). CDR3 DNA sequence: TGTGCCAGCAGTTTCAGGGGTGATTCACCCCTCCACTTT. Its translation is CASSFRGDSPLHF.

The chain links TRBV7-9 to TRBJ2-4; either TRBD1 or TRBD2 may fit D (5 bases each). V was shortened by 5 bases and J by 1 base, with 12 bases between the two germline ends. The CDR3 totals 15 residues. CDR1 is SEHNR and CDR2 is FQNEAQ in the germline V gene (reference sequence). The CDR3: CASSGDGRAKNIQYF. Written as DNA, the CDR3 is TGTGCCAGCAGCGGGGACGGGCGGGCCAAAAACATTCAGTACTTC.

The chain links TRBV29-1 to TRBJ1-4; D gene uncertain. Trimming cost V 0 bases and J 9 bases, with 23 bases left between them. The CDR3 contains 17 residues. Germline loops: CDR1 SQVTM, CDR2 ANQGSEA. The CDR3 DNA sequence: TGCAGCGTTGAAGATCAAGGACTGATGTACCCAACGAAAAAACTGTTTTTT. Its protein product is CSVEDQGLMYPTKKLFF.

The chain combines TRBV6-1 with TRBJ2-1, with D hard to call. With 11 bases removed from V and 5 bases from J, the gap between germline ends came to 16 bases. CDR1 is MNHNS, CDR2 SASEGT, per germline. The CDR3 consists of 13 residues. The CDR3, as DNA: TGTGCCGTACCCTTCGACGGCGACAATGAGCAGTTCTTC. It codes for CAVPFDGDNEQFF.

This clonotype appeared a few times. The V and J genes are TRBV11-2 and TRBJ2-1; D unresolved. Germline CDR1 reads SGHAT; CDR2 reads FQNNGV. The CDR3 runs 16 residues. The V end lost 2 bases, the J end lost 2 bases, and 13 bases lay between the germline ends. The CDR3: CASSLRLGRTYNEQFF. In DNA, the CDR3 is TGTGCCAGCAGCTTACGCTTAGGGCGGACCTACAATGAGCAGTTCTTC. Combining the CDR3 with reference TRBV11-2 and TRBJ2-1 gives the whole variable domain EAGVAQSPRYKIIEKRQSVAFWCNPISGHATLYWYQQILGQGPKLLIQFQNNGVVDDSQLPKDRFSAERLKGVDSTLKIQPAKLEDSAVYLCASSLRLGRTYNEQFFGPGTRLTVL.

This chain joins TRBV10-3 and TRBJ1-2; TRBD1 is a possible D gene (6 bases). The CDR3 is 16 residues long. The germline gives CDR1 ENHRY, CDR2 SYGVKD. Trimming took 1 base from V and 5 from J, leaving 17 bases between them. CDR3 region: CAISEWDNRTFYGYTF. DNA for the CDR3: TGTGCCATCAGTGAGTGGGACAATCGGACTTTTTATGGCTACACCTTC.

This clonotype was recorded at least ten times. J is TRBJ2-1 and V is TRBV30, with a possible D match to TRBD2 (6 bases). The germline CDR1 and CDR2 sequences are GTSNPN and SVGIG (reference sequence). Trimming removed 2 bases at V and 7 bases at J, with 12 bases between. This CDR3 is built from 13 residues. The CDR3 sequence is CAWSSGSNNEQFF. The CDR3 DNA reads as TGTGCCTGGAGTTCCGGGAGTAATAATGAGCAGTTCTTC.

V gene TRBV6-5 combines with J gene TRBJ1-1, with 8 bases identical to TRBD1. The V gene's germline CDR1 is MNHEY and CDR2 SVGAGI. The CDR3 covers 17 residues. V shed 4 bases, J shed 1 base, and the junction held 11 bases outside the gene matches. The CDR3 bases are TGTGCCAGCAGTTTGATCGGACAGGGACGATGGAACACTGAAGCTTTCTTT. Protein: CASSLIGQGRWNTEAFF.

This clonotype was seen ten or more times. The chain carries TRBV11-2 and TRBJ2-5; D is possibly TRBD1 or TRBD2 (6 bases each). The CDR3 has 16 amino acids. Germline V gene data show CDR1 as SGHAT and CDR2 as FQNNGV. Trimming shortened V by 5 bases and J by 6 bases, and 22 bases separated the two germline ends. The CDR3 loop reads CASSPRMGAGNQTQYF. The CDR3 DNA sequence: TGTGCCAGCAGCCCCCGGATGGGGGCGGGAAACCAGACCCAGTACTTC.

CDR3 sequence reads: CATGEGLAATIGKETQYF. The CDR3 DNA follows: TGTGCCACCGGAGAAGGACTAGCGGCCACCATAGGCAAAGAGACCCAGTACTTC. The rearrangement uses TRBV24-1 and TRBJ2-5, with 10 nucleotides matching TRBD2. Per germline, CDR1 KGHDR and CDR2 SFDVKD. The CDR3 covers 18 residues. V was pared by 9 bases and J by 3 bases, with 18 bases of the junction left unmatched.

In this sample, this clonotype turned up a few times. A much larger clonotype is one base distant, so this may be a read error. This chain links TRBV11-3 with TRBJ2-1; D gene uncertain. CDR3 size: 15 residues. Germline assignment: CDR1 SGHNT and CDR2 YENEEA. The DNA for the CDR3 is TGTGCCAGCGGCTTGGGCAGAAACCAATACAATGAGCAGTTCTTC. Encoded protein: CASGLGRNQYNEQFF.

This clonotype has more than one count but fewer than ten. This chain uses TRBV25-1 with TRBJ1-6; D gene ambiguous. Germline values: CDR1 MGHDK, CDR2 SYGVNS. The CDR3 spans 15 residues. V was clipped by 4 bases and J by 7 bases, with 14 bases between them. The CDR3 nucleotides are TGTGCCAGCAGTGGTGGGAGGGCCAGGAATTCACCCCTCCACTTT. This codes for CASSGGRARNSPLHF.

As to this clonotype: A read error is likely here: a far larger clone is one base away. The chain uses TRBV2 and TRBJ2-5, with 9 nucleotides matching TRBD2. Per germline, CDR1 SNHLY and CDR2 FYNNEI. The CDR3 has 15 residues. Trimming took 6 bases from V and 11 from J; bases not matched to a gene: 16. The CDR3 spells CASRGLANSYNEQYF. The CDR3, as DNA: TGTGCCAGCAGGGGACTAGCCAACTCCTACAATGAGCAGTACTTC.

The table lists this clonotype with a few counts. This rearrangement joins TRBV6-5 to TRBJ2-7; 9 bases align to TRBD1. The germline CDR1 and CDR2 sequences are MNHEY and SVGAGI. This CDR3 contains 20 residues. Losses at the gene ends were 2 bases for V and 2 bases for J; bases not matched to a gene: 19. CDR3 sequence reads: CASSYLHPGQGPPKTYEQYF. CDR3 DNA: TGTGCCAGCAGTTACCTACACCCGGGACAGGGACCACCGAAAACCTACGAGCAGTACTTC.

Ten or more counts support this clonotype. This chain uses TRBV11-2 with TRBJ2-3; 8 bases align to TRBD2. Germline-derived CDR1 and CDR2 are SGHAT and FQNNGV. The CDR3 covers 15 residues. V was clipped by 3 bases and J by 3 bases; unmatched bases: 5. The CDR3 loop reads CASSLGSGETDTQYF. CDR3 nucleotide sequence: TGTGCCAGCAGCTTGGGTAGCGGGGAAACAGATACGCAGTATTTT.

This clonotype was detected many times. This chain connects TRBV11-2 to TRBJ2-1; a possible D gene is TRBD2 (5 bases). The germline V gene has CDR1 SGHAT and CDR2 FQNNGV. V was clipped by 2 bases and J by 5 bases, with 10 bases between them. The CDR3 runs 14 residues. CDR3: CASSLKGAHNEQFF. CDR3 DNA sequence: TGTGCCAGCAGCTTAAAGGGAGCGCACAATGAGCAGTTCTTC.

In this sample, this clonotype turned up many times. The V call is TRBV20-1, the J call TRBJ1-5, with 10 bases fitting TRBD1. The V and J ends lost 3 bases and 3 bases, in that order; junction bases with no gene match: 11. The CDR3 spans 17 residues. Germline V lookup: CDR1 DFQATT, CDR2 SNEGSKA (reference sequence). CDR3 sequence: CSASLTRDRGYNQPQHF. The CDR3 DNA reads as TGCAGTGCTAGCCTCACTCGGGACAGGGGTTACAATCAGCCCCAGCATTTT.

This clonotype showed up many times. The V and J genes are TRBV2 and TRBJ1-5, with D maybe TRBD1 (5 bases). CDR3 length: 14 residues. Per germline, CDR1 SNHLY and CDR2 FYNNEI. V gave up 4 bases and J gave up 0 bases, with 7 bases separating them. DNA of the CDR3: TGTGCCAGCAGTGGGGGGACTAGCAATCAGCCCCAGCATTTT. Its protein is CASSGGTSNQPQHF.

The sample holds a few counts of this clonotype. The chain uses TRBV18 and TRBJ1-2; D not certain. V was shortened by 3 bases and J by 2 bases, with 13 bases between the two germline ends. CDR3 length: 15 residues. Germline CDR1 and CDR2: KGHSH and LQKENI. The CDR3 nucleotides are TGTGCCAGCTCACCCTCGGGGATAACAAACTATGGCTACACCTTC. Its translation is CASSPSGITNYGYTF.

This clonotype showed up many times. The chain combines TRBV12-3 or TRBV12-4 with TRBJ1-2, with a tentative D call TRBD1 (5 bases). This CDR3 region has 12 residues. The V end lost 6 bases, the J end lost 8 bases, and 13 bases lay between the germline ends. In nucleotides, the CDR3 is TGTGCCAGCAGAATACGGGGGGTCGGCTACACCTTC. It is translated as CASRIRGVGYTF.

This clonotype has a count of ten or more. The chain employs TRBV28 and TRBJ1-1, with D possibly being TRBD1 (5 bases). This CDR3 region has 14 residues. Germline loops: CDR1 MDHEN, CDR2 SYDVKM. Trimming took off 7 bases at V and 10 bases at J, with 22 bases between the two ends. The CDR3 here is CASTKLETAGRAFF. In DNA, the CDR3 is TGTGCCAGCACGAAGTTGGAAACGGCGGGGCGAGCTTTCTTT.

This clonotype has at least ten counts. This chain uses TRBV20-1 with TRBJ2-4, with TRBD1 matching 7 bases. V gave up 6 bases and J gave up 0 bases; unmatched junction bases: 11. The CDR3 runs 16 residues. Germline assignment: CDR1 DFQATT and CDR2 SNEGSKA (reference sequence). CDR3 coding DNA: TGCAGTGCATCGCCCGGGACAGTGGTAGCCAAAAACATTCAGTACTTC. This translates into CSASPGTVVAKNIQYF.

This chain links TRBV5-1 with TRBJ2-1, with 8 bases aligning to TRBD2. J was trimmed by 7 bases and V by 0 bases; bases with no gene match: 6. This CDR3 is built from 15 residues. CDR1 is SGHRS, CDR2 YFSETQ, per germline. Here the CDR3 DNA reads TGCGCCAGCAGCTTGGATCAGCGGGAGAGTAATGAGCAGTTCTTC. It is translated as CASSLDQRESNEQFF.

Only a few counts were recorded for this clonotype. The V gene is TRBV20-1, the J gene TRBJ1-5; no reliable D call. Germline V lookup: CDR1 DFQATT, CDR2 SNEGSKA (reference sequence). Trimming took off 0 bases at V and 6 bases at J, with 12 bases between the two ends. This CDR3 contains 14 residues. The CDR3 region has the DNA TGCAGTGCTAGAGAACACCCCGGGAGTCAGCCCCAGCATTTT. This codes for CSAREHPGSQPQHF.

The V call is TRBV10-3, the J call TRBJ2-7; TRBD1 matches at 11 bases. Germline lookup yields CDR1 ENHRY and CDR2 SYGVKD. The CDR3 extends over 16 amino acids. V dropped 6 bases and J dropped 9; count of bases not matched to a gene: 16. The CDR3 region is CAISREGQGAPLRQYF. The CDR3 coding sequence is TGTGCCATCAGCCGAGAAGGACAGGGGGCGCCCCTTAGGCAGTACTTC.

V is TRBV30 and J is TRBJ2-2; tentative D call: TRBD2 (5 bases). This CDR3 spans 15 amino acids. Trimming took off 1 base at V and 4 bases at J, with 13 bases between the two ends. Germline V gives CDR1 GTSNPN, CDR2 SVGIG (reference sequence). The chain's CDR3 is CAWSAGIALTGELFF. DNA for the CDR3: TGTGCCTGGAGTGCGGGAATAGCGCTCACCGGGGAGCTGTTTTTT.

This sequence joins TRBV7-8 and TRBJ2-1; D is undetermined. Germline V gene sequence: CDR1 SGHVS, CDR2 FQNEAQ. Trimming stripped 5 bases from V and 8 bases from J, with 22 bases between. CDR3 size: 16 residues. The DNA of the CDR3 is TGTGCCAGCAGCGTAAGCCCCCTAAGCCGAGAAGATGAGCAGTTCTTC. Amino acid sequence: CASSVSPLSREDEQFF.

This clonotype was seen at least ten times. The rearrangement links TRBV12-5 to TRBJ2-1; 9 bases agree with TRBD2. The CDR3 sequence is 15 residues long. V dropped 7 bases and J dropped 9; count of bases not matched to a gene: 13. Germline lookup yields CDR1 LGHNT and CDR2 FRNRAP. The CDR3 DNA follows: TGTGCTAGTGCCCCATCGGCTAGCGGGATAACTGAGCAGTTCTTC. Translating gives CASAPSASGITEQFF.

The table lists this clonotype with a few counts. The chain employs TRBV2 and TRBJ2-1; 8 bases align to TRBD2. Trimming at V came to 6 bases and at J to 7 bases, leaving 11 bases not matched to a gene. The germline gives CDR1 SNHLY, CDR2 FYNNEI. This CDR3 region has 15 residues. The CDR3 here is CASSSPAGEFNEQFF. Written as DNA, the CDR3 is TGTGCCAGCAGCTCTCCAGCGGGAGAGTTTAATGAGCAGTTCTTC. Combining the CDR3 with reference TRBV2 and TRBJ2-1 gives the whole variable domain EPEVTQTPSHQVTQMGQEVILRCVPISNHLYFYWYRQILGQKVEFLVSFYNNEISEKSEIFDDQFSVERPDGSNFTLKIRSTKLEDSAMYFCASSSPAGEFNEQFFGPGTRLTVL.